Given below is one TCR beta chain in context. The V gene lost 5 bases and the J gene lost 0 bases, with 14 bases spanning the gap. Germline CDR1 and CDR2: ENHRY and SYGVKD. The CDR3 has 15 residues. The data stem from a study of shared T cell receptors in the human thymus. Some clones are missing from TCRdb's copy, which holds only in-frame ones; the method was immunoSEQ multiplex PCR. The sample includes about 380,000 clones, 95% of them seen just once. Material for sequencing was thymocytes. The chain links TRBV10-3 to TRBJ2-7; the D call may be TRBD1 or TRBD2 (5 bases each). The sequence came from a human donor. This chain's CDR3 is CAISWGTRDSYEQYF. CDR3 bases: TGTGCCATCAGTTGGGGGACCAGGGACTCCTACGAGCAGTACTTC.